This T cell receptor (beta chain) was captured by sequencing in a study of cytomegalovirus exposure and HLA in healthy donors. General observations from the study: In a later analysis, V- and J-gene trimming of beta chains associated with a DCLRE1C missense variant, replicated independently. Confirmation was obtained in vitro that three CMV-associated chains are specific for CMV antigens. A later analysis reportedly found that, within productive TCRs, an Asian-associated ancestry cluster had fewer N-insertions than the mean observed across the approximately 700 donors.

The sample holds a few counts of this clone. Its antigen remains unknown. The PCR made use of 60 Vbeta and 13 Jbeta primers. Profiling relied on immunoSEQ multiplex PCR, and the TCRdb table lists in-frame clones only, not all of them. The sample consists of approximately 150,000 clones, around 80% of them appearing once. Sequencing used PBMCs. The TCR sequence derives from a man aged 35 to 55 in good health and CMV-seronegative.

CDR3 sequence: CASSSQTGGSYEQYF. In DNA, the CDR3 is TGTGCCAGCAGCTCTCAGACAGGGGGCTCCTACGAGCAGTACTTC. V gene TRBV5-4 combines with J gene TRBJ2-7, with TRBD1 identical over 9 bases. The germline V gene has CDR1 SGHNT and CDR2 YYREEE (reference sequence). V shed 3 bases, J shed 0 bases, and the junction held 4 bases outside the gene matches. This CDR3 contains 15 residues.